This T cell receptor beta chain stems from a study of T cell repertoires in cytomegalovirus infection. Across the whole study: Indications of both CMV infection and matching HLA type were provided by public TCR beta signatures.

TCRdb used MiXCR to reprocess the reads, holding one entry per CDR3 protein. This table has about 900,000 distinct CDR3 sequences, approximately 31% appearing once. Trimming removed 7 bases at V and 2 bases at J, with 12 bases between. The CDR3 loop spans 14 amino acids. At least ten counts were recorded for this clonotype. Its specificity is unknown. This receptor was obtained from a human donor in good health (CMV status not recorded). Some clones in this sample may be carry-over from other donors' samples. The sequences come from cultured CD8+ T cells from PBMCs, collected from culture after CMV antigen stimulation. This chain connects TRBV12-3 or TRBV12-4 to TRBJ2-1; D call uncertain. The CDR3 DNA reads TGTGCCAGCACCCTTACGGCCGCCTACAATGAGCAGTTCTTC. This gives the protein CASTLTAAYNEQFF.